The clone carrying this TCR beta chain has a handful of counts. The antigen remains unidentified. Next came a second PCR, run for roughly 7 to 12 cycles, which used a sample-barcoded 5' primer along with a J-beta primer mix. A template-switch adaptor containing 12 random nucleotides labeled each cDNA molecule. Via MiXCR, TCRdb re-called the 5' RACE reads, giving one row per CDR3 protein. The sample has fewer than 900,000 distinct CDR3 sequences, 35% to 40% seen once; the top ten hold over 10%. This record comes from a study of blood T cells in healthy people across ages. Study-wide results and limits: Both higher diversity and more naive CD4+ cells marked long-lived donors when set against aged donors.

CDR1 is SGHDT and CDR2 is YYEEEE in the germline V gene. The junction had 4 bases not matched to a gene; V was cut back by 2 bases and J by 2 bases. CDR3 length equals 17 residues. The sequence derives from a man between 18 and 29 years old in good health. This chain uses TRBV5-6 with TRBJ2-3; 14 nucleotides match TRBD2. Material: blood. The CDR3 region is CASSFRGLAGDTDTQYF. CDR3 nucleotides: TGTGCCAGCAGCTTTCGGGGACTAGCGGGGGACACAGATACGCAGTATTTT.